This T cell receptor beta chain was observed in a study of early T cells in non-severe SARS-CoV-2 infection. Unique molecular identifiers tagged individual cDNA molecules. In TCRdb, the 5' RACE reads were re-called with MiXCR into one record per CDR3 protein. Counted here are tens of thousands of distinct CDR3 sequences, around 11% occurring once; the ten biggest clones make up around 12%. The source is an adult who was a healthcare worker with PCR-confirmed SARS-CoV-2 infection or an uninfected control (not recorded which). The specimen was whole blood, collected at baseline.

For the CDR3, the DNA is TGTGCCAGTTTGGGGCTATTCGCGAACACCGGGGAGCTGTTTTTT. Amino acids: CASLGLFANTGELFF. The J gene is TRBJ2-2, the V gene TRBV19, with a weak D call TRBD1 (5 bases). The CDR3 loop spans 15 amino acids. With 8 bases removed from V and 0 bases from J, the gap between germline ends came to 13 bases. The germline gives CDR1 LNHDA, CDR2 SQIVND (reference sequence). Full variable domain (outside the CDR3, taken from reference TRBV19 and TRBJ2-2): DGGITQSPKYLFRKEGQNVTLSCEQNLNHDAMYWYRQDPGQGLRLIYYSQIVNDFQKGDIAEGYSVSREKKESFPLTVTSAQKNPTAFYLCASLGLFANTGELFFGEGSRLTVL.